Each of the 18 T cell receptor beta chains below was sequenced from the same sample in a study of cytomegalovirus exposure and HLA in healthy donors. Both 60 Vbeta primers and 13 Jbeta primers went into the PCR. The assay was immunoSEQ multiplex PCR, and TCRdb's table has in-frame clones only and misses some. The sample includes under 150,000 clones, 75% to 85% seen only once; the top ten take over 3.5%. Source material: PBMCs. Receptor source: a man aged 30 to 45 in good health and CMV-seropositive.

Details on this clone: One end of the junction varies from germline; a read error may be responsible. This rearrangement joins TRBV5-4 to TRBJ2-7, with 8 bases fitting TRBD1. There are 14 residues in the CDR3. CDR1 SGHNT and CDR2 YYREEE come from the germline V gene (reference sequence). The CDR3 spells CASSPDRATYEQYF. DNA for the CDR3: TGCGCCAGCAGCCCGGACAGGGCAACCTACGAGCAGTACTTC.

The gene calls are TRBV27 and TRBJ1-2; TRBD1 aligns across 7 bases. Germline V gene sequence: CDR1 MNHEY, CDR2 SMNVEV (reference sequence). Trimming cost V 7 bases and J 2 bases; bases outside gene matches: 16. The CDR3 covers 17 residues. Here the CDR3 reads CASMFLPDRQGNYGYTF. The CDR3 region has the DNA TGTGCCAGCATGTTTCTGCCAGATAGACAGGGAAACTATGGCTACACCTTC.

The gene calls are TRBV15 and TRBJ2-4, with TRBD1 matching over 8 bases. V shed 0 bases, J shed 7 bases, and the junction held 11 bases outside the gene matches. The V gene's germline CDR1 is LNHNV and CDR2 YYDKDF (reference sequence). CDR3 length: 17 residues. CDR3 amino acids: CATSRDRTGLIMNIQYF. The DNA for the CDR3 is TGTGCCACCAGCAGAGATAGGACAGGGCTAATCATGAACATTCAGTACTTC.

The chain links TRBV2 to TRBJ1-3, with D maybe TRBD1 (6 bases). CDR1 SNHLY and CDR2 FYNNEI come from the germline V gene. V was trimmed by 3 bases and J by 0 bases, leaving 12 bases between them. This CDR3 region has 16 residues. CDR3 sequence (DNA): TGTGCCAGCAGTGAGGGGGGGCGGATCTCTGGAAACACCATATATTTT. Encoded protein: CASSEGGRISGNTIYF.

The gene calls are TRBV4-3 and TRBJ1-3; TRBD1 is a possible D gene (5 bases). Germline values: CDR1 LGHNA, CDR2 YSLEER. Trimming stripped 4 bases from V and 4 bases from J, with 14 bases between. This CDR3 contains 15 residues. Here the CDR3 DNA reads TGCGCCAGCAGCCTAACCTCAGGGTTCGGAAACACCATATATTTT. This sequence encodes CASSLTSGFGNTIYF.

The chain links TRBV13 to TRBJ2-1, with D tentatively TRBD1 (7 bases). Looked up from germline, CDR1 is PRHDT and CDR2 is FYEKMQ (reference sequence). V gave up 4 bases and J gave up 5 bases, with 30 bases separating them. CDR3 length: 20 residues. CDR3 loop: CASSSGQVLGNMSGDNEQFF. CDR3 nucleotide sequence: TGTGCCAGCAGCTCAGGACAGGTTCTAGGCAATATGTCGGGAGACAATGAGCAGTTCTTC. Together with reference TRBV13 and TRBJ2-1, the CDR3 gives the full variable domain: AAGVIQSPRHLIKEKRETATLKCYPIPRHDTVYWYQQGPGQDPQFLISFYEKMQSDKGSIPDRFSAQQFSDYHSELNMSSLELGDSALYFCASSSGQVLGNMSGDNEQFFGPGTRLTVL.

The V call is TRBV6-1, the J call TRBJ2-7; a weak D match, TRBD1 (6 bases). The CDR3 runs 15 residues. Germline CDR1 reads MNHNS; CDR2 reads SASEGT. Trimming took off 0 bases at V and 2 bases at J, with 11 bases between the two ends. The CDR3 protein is CASSEAGGTAYEQYF. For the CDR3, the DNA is TGTGCCAGCAGTGAAGCTGGGGGCACCGCCTACGAGCAGTACTTC.

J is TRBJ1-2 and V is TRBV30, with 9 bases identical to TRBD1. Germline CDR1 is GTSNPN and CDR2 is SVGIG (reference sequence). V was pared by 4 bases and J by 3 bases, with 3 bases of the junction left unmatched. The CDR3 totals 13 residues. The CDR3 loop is CAWTTGGDYGYTF. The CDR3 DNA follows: TGTGCCTGGACAACAGGGGGCGACTATGGCTACACCTTC.

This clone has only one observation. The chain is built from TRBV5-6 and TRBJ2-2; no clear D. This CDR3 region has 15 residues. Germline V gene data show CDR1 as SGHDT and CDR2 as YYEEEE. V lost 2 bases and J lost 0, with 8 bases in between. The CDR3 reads CASSFLNTNTGELFF. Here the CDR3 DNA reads TGTGCCAGCAGCTTTCTTAATACGAACACCGGGGAGCTGTTTTTT.

In DNA form, the CDR3 reads TGTGCCAGCAGCCAGACAGTCGAAACTGAAGCTTTCTTT. Its protein product is CASSQTVETEAFF. The rearrangement links TRBV7-9 to TRBJ1-1, with a weak D call TRBD1 (5 bases). The CDR3 contains 13 residues. Germline lookup yields CDR1 SEHNR and CDR2 FQNEAQ (reference sequence). Trimming removed 5 bases from V and 5 bases from J, with 12 bases in between. Full variable domain (rest looked up from reference TRBV7-9 and TRBJ1-1): DTGVSQNPRHKITKRGQNVTFRCDPISEHNRLYWYRQTLGQGPEFLTYFQNEAQLEKSRLLSDRFSAERPKGSFSTLEIQRTEQGDSAMYLCASSQTVETEAFFGQGTRLTVV.

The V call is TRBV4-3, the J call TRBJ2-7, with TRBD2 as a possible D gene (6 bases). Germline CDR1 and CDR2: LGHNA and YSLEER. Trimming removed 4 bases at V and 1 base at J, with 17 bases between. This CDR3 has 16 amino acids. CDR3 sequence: CASSLKWASVSYEQYF. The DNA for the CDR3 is TGCGCCAGCAGCCTCAAGTGGGCTAGCGTATCCTACGAGCAGTACTTC.

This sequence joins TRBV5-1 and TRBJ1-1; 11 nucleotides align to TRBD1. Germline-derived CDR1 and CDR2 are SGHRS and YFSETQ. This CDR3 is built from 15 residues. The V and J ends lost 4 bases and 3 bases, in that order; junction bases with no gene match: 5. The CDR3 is CASSTGQGADTEAFF. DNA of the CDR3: TGCGCCAGCAGCACCGGACAGGGGGCGGACACTGAAGCTTTCTTT.

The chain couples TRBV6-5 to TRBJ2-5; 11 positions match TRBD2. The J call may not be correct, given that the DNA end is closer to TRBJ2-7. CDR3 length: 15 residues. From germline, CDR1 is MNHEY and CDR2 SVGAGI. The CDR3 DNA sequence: TGTGCCAGCAGTCTTGTAGCGGGAGGGCCACACGAGCAGTACTTC. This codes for CASSLVAGGPHEQYF.

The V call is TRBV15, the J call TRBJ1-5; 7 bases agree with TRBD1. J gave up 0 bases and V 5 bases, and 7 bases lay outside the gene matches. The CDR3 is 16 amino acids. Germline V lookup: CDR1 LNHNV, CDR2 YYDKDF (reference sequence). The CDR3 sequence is CATSRGTAGSNQPQHF. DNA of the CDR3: TGTGCCACCAGCCGCGGGACAGCTGGTAGCAATCAGCCCCAGCATTTT.

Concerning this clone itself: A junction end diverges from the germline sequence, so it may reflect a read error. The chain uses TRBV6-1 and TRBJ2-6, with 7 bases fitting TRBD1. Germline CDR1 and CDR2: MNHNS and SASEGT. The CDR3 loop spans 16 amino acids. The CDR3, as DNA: TGTGCCAGCAGTGAAGAGACAGGGTCCGGGGCCAACGGCCTGACTTTC. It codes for CASSEETGSGANGLTF.

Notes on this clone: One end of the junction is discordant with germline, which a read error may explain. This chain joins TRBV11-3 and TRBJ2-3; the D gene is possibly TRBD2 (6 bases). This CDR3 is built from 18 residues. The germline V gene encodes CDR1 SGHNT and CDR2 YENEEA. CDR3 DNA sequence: TGTGCCAGCAGCCTAGAAGGCCCGGGAGCGAGTGGAGCAGATACGCAGTATTTT. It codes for CASSLEGPGASGADTQYF.

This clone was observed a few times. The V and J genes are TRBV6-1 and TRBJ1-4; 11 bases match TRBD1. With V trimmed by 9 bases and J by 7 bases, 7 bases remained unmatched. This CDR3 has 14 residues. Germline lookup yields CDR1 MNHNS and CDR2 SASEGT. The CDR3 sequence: CASGTGTGGEKLFF. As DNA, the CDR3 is TGTGCCAGTGGGACCGGGACAGGGGGTGAAAAACTGTTTTTT.

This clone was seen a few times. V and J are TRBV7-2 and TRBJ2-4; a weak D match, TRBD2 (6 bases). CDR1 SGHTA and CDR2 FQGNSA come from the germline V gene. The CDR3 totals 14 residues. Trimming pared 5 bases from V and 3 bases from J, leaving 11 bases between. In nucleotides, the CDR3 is TGTGCCAGCAGCCCGGGACTGCACAAAAACATTCAGTACTTC. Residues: CASSPGLHKNIQYF.